This TCR beta chain was identified in a study of T-cell memory formation after mild COVID-19. Libraries for TCRalpha and TCRbeta carried sample barcodes and unique molecular identifiers via 5'RACE. TCRdb itself ran the 5' RACE reads through MiXCR, one entry per CDR3 protein. The repertoire includes some 600,000 distinct CDR3 sequences, roughly 17% of them detected once, and about 8.6% sits in the top ten. This clonotype was counted only a few times. The antigen is not known. The germline V and J ends were trimmed by 1 base and 1 base, with 9 bases remaining between them. The CDR3 consists of 15 residues. CDR1 and CDR2 (germline): LGHDT, YNNKEL (reference sequence). Study outcomes and limitations: Shrinking CD4+ clones were chiefly CM and EM; CD8+ ones were chiefly EMRA.

Sequencing was done on a sample of PBMCs or a T cell subset sorted from them (not recorded which). The sequence derives from an adult woman who had mild COVID-19 (a few samples of this study predate the infection). Cell type and time point are not known. The chain combines TRBV3-1 with TRBJ2-3; no clear D. CDR3 protein: CASSQALLGTDTQYF. In nucleotides, the CDR3 is TGTGCCAGCAGCCAAGCCCTCTTAGGCACAGATACGCAGTATTTT.